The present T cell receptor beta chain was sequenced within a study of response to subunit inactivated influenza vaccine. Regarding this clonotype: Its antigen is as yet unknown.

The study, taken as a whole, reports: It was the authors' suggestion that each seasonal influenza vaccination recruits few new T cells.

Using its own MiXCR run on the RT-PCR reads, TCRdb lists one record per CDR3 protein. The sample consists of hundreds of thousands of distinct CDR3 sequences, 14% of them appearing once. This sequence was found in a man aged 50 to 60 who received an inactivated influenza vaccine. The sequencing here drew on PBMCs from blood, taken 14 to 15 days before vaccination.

The CDR3 reads CASRFSGSRTDTQYF. DNA of the CDR3: TGTGCCAGCAGGTTTAGCGGGAGTCGCACAGATACGCAGTATTTT. This chain connects TRBV12-3 or TRBV12-4 to TRBJ2-3; 9 nucleotides agree with TRBD2. The CDR3 loop spans 15 amino acids. V trimming: 6 bases; J trimming: 1 base; junction bases outside the gene matches: 5.